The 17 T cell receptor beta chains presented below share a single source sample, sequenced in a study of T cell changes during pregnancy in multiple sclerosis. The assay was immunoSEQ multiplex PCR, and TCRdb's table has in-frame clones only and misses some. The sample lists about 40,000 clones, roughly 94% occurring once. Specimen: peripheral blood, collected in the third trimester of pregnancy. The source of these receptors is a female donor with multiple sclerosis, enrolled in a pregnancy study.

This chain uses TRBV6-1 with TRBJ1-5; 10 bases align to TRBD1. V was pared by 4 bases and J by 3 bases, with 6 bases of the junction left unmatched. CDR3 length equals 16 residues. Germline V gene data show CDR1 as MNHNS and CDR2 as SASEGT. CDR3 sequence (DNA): TGTGCCAGCAGTGCAGGGACAGGGGTTTACAATCAGCCCCAGCATTTT. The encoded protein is CASSAGTGVYNQPQHF.

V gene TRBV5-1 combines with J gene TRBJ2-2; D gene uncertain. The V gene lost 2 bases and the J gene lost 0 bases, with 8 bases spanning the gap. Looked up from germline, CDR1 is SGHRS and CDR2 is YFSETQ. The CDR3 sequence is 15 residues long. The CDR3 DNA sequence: TGCGCCAGCAGCTTTCCCGAGACGAACACCGGGGAGCTGTTTTTT. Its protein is CASSFPETNTGELFF.

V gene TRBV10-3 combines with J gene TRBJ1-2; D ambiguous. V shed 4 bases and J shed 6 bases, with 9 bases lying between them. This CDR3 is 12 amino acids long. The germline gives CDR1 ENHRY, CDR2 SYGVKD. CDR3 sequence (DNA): TGTGCCATCAGTGTCCGGGGAGATGGCTACACCTTC. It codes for CAISVRGDGYTF.

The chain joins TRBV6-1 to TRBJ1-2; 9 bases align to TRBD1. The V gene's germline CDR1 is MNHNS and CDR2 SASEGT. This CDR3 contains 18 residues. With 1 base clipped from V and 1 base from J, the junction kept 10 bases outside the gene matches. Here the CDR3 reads CASSEELGQGSVNYGYTF. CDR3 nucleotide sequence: TGTGCCAGCAGTGAAGAGCTGGGACAGGGTTCTGTTAACTATGGCTACACCTTC.

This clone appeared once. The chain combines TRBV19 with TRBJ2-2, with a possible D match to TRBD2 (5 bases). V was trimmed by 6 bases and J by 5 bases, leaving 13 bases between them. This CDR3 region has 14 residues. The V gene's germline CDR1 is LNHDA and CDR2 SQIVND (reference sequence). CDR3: CASRSLGGTGELFF. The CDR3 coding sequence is TGTGCCAGTAGGAGCCTCGGAGGAACCGGGGAGCTGTTTTTT.

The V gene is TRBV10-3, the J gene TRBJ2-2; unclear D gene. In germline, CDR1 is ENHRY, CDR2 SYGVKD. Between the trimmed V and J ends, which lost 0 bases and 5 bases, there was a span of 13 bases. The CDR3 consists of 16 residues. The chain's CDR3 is CAISESRSENTGELFF. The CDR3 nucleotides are TGTGCCATCAGTGAGTCGCGGTCAGAAAATACCGGGGAGCTGTTTTTT.

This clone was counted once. The CDR3 sequence is CASSYPTGSGNTIYF. The CDR3 DNA sequence: TGTGCCAGCAGTTACCCGACAGGGTCAGGAAACACCATATATTTT. The chain combines TRBV6-6 with TRBJ1-3; 7 bases are shared with TRBD1. CDR3 size: 15 residues. V trimming: 2 bases; J trimming: 4 bases; junction bases outside the gene matches: 5. Germline V gives CDR1 MNHNY, CDR2 SVGAGI (reference sequence).

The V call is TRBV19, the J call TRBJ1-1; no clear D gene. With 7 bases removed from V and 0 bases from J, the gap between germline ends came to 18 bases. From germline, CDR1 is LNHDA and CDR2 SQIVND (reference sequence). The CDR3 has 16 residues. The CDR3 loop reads CASTPSPTFLNTEAFF. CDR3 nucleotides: TGTGCCAGTACCCCGTCCCCGACATTCTTGAACACTGAAGCTTTCTTT.

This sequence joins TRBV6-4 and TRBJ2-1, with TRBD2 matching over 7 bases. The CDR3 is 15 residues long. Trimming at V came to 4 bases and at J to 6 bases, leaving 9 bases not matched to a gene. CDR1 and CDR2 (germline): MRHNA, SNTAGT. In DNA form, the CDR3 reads TGTGCCAGCAGTGTGCGGGAGAAGGCGGCCAATGAGCAGTTCTTC. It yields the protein CASSVREKAANEQFF.

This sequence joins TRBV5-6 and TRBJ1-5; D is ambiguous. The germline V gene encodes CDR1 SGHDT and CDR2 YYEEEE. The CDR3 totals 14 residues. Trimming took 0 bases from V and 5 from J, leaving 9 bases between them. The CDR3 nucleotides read TGTGCCAGCAGCTTGGGTGGTGGAGATCAGCCCCAGCATTTT. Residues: CASSLGGGDQPQHF.

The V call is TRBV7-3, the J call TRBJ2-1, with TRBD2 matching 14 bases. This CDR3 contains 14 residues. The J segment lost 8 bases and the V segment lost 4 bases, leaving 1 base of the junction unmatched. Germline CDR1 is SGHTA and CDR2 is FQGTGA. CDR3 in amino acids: CASSWGLAGDEQFF. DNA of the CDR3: TGTGCCAGCAGCTGGGGACTAGCGGGGGATGAGCAGTTCTTC. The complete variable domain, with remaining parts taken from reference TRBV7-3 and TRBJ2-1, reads GAGVSQTPSNKVTEKGKYVELRCDPISGHTALYWYRQSLGQGPEFLIYFQGTGAADDSGLPNDRFFAVRPEGSVSTLKIQRTERGDSAVYLCASSWGLAGDEQFFGPGTRLTVL.

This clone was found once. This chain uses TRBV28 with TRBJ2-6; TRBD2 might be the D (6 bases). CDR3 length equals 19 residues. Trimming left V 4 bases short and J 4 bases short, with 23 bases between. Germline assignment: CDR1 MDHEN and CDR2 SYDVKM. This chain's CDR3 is CASSSLWGQGLSGANVLTF. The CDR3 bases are TGTGCCAGCAGTTCTCTTTGGGGCCAGGGACTCTCCGGGGCCAACGTCCTGACTTTC.

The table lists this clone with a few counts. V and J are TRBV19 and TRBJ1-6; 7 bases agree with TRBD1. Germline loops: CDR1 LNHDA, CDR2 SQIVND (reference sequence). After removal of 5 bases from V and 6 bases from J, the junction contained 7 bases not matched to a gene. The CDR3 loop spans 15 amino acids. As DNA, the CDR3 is TGTGCCAGTAGTCGTACAGGGGCGCTTAATTCACCCCTCCACTTT. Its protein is CASSRTGALNSPLHF.

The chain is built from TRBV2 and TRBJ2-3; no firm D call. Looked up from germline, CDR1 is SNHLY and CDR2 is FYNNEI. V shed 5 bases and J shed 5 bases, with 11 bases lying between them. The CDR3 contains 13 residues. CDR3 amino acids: CASSRVVLDTQYF. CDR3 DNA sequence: TGTGCCAGCAGTCGAGTAGTGTTAGATACGCAGTATTTT.

CDR3 DNA: TGTGCCAGCAACCCGGACAGGGGTAACTATGGCTACACCTTC. Amino acids: CASNPDRGNYGYTF. The chain uses TRBV28 and TRBJ1-2, with 9 bases identical to TRBD1. From germline, CDR1 is MDHEN and CDR2 SYDVKM. This CDR3 spans 14 amino acids. The V segment lost 7 bases and the J segment 1 base; nucleotides outside the gene matches: 4.

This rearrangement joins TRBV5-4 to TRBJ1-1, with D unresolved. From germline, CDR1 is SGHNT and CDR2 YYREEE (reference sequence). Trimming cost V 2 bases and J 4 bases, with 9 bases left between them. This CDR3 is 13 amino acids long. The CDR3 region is CASSFGVGTEAFF. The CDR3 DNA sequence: TGTGCCAGCAGCTTCGGGGTAGGCACTGAAGCTTTCTTT.

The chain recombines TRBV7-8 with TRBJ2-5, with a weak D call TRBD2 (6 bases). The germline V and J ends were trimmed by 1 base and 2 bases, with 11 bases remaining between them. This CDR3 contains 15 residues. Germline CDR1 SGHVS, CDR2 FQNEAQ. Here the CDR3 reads CASSLGGRGQETQYF. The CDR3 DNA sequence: TGTGCCAGCAGCTTAGGTGGGCGGGGTCAAGAGACCCAGTACTTC.